This T cell receptor (beta chain) was sequenced in a study of shared clonotypes between healthy human individuals. Findings and limits, study-wide: Richness estimates generally favored naive over memory subsets. In having few donors, the study represented limited genetic and exposure-history diversity. Some clonotypes were shared by all four sorted-subset donors, while others were not shared. The non-shared ones had lower generation probabilities than the shared ones.

Comment on this clone: Antigen specificity is unknown.

Profiling relied on immunoSEQ multiplex PCR, and the TCRdb table lists in-frame clones only, not all of them. The table records some 1,600,000 clones, under 99% of them present only once. The CD4+ fraction was divided into a CD45RA+ naive subset and a CD45RA-negative memory subset. Germline lookup yields CDR1 MNHNS and CDR2 SASEGT. This CDR3 is built from 14 residues. Trimming removed 2 bases from V and 3 bases from J, with 9 bases in between. This clonotype was sampled from a man aged 30-40 years in good health. The sequenced material came from naive CD4+ T cells sorted from blood. Subset of the sample: CD45RA+ positively selected. This rearrangement joins TRBV6-1 to TRBJ2-3; a possible D gene is TRBD1 (6 bases). The CDR3 loop is CASSEQGRTDTQYF. The CDR3 DNA follows: TGTGCCAGCAGTGAACAGGGGCGGACAGATACGCAGTATTTT.